One and the same sample provided the 23 T cell receptor beta chains below, sequenced in a study of identical twins. TCRdb analysed the 5' RACE reads with MiXCR anew, one entry per CDR3 protein. This sample has 350,000 to 500,000 distinct CDR3 sequences, with 15% to 20% found just once. The material sequenced was naive T cells sorted from blood. These receptors were collected from a man aged 50-59 years in good health.

This clonotype was counted at least ten times. The chain is built from TRBV5-1 and TRBJ2-3; D perhaps matches TRBD1 (5 bases). The V end was cut by 0 bases, the J end by 7 bases, with 9 bases between. CDR1 SGHRS and CDR2 YFSETQ come from the germline V gene. This CDR3 spans 13 amino acids. The CDR3 protein is CASSLEGLNTQYF. DNA for the CDR3: TGCGCCAGCAGCTTGGAGGGGCTAAATACGCAGTATTTT.

The table lists this clonotype with a count of one. V is TRBV5-1 and J is TRBJ2-1; 11 positions match TRBD2. V was pared by 7 bases and J by 9 bases, with 9 bases of the junction left unmatched. Germline lookup yields CDR1 SGHRS and CDR2 YFSETQ. The CDR3 spans 14 residues. The CDR3 loop reads CASELAGESGEQFF. The DNA for the CDR3 is TGCGCCAGCGAACTAGCGGGAGAGTCTGGTGAGCAGTTCTTC. The full variable domain, rest sourced from reference TRBV5-1 and TRBJ2-1, is KAGVTQTPRYLIKTRGQQVTLSCSPISGHRSVSWYQQTPGQGLQFLFEYFSETQRNKGNFPGRFSGRQFSNSRSEMNVSTLELGDSALYLCASELAGESGEQFFGPGTRLTVL.

The CDR3 DNA follows: TGTGCCAGCAGCTTAAATGGGGGTGAGAATGAGCAGTTCTTC. Translated: CASSLNGGENEQFF. The rearrangement joins TRBV7-7 to TRBJ2-1, with D tentatively TRBD1 or TRBD2 (5 bases each). CDR3 length: 14 residues. V was clipped by 2 bases and J by 7 bases, with 12 bases between them. The germline V gene encodes CDR1 SSHAT and CDR2 FNYEAQ (reference sequence).

The sample holds a few counts of this clonotype. The chain carries TRBV11-1 and TRBJ2-5; 7 nucleotides match TRBD1. The CDR3 runs to 14 residues. V lost 4 bases and J lost 4; bases outside the gene matches: 6. Germline lookup yields CDR1 SGHAT and CDR2 FQDESV (reference sequence). This chain's CDR3 is CASSSTGYGETQYF. The CDR3 region has the DNA TGTGCCAGCAGCTCGACAGGGTATGGAGAGACCCAGTACTTC.

This clonotype was detected only a few times. The chain employs TRBV7-3 and TRBJ1-3; no reliable D call. This CDR3 has 15 residues. CDR1 SGHTA and CDR2 FQGTGA come from the germline V gene. Trimming stripped 0 bases from V and 8 bases from J, with 14 bases between. The DNA of the CDR3 is TGTGCCAGCAGCTTAACTTCGGGTCATCTGGACACCATATATTTT. Protein: CASSLTSGHLDTIYF. Based on the CDR3 plus reference TRBV7-3 and TRBJ1-3, the full variable domain is GAGVSQTPSNKVTEKGKYVELRCDPISGHTALYWYRQSLGQGPEFLIYFQGTGAADDSGLPNDRFFAVRPEGSVSTLKIQRTERGDSAVYLCASSLTSGHLDTIYFGEGSWLTVV.

The chain employs TRBV24-1 and TRBJ2-2; D gene unclear. V was cut by 7 bases and J by 7 bases, with 12 bases left in between. The germline V gene encodes CDR1 KGHDR and CDR2 SFDVKD. The CDR3 totals 13 residues. CDR3: CATSLPVGGELFF. The DNA for the CDR3 is TGTGCCACCAGCCTCCCCGTGGGCGGGGAGCTGTTTTTT.

The chain links TRBV18 to TRBJ2-6; D uncertain. The germline gives CDR1 KGHSH, CDR2 LQKENI. CDR3 length equals 15 residues. V shed 3 bases and J shed 0 bases, with 6 bases lying between them. CDR3 bases: TGTGCCAGCTCACCTGGCACCTCTGGGGCCAACGTCCTGACTTTC. Translation gives CASSPGTSGANVLTF.

This clonotype was seen many times. This chain uses TRBV20-1 with TRBJ1-6; D not certain. Trimming left V 2 bases short and J 4 bases short, with 9 bases between. Germline V lookup: CDR1 DFQATT, CDR2 SNEGSKA (reference sequence). CDR3 length equals 14 residues. CDR3 residues: CSARSQVYNSPLHF. CDR3 in DNA: TGCAGTGCTAGAAGCCAGGTTTATAATTCACCCCTCCACTTT.

This clonotype appeared a few times. The V gene is TRBV6-5, the J gene TRBJ2-1; 10 bases map to TRBD2. Germline V gives CDR1 MNHEY, CDR2 SVGAGI. The V and J ends lost 2 bases and 4 bases, in that order; junction bases with no gene match: 2. CDR3 length: 15 amino acids. CDR3 amino acids: CASSYRTSGYNEQFF. The CDR3 nucleotides read TGTGCCAGCAGTTACCGGACTAGCGGTTACAATGAGCAGTTCTTC.

This clonotype was detected ten times or more. V gene TRBV6-5 combines with J gene TRBJ1-2; D gene ambiguous. This CDR3 contains 12 residues. V shed 6 bases and J shed 8 bases, with 13 bases lying between them. Germline CDR1 MNHEY, CDR2 SVGAGI. The CDR3 DNA follows: TGTGCCAGCAGGAAACAGTATACCGGCTACACCTTC. It encodes CASRKQYTGYTF.

This clonotype has a count of ten or more. The chain is built from TRBV29-1 and TRBJ1-2; 9 positions agree with TRBD1. V was clipped by 4 bases and J by 6 bases; unmatched bases: 3. The CDR3 is made up of 12 amino acids. CDR1 is SQVTM, CDR2 ANQGSEA, per germline. Here the CDR3 reads CSVGDRAHGYTF. The DNA of the CDR3 is TGCAGCGTTGGGGACAGGGCGCATGGCTACACCTTC.

This chain uses TRBV7-2 with TRBJ2-1; TRBD1 or TRBD2 may be the D gene (6 bases each). The CDR3 length is 13 residues. The ends were cut back, 4 bases at V and 9 bases at J, with 13 bases in the middle. The germline V gene encodes CDR1 SGHTA and CDR2 FQGNSA. CDR3 in DNA: TGTGCCAGCAGCTGGGGGCTAGCGAGTGAGCAGTTCTTC. Its translation: CASSWGLASEQFF. Full variable domain (rest looked up from reference TRBV7-2 and TRBJ2-1): GAGVSQSPSNKVTEKGKDVELRCDPISGHTALYWYRQSLGQGLEFLIYFQGNSAPDKSGLPSDRFSAERTGGSVSTLTIQRTQQEDSAVYLCASSWGLASEQFFGPGTRLTVL.

The table lists this clonotype with a few counts. The chain carries TRBV10-3 and TRBJ1-3; D is ambiguous. Germline V CDR1 and CDR2: ENHRY, SYGVKD. V lost 2 bases and J lost 7, with 6 bases in between. The CDR3 consists of 12 residues. The CDR3 protein is CAISERSNTIYF. The CDR3 coding sequence is TGTGCCATCAGTGAGCGCAGCAACACCATATATTTT.

Notes on this clonotype: A much larger clone differs by one base, so this may be a read error. The chain employs TRBV20-1 and TRBJ2-7; D perhaps matches TRBD2 (7 bases). The V gene's germline CDR1 is DFQATT and CDR2 SNEGSKA (reference sequence). The CDR3 loop spans 17 amino acids. The CDR3 is CSARELLGGQSSYEQCF. The CDR3 nucleotides read TGCAGTGCTAGAGAGCTCTTGGGGGGGCAAAGTTCCTACGAGCAGTGCTTC.

J is TRBJ2-3 and V is TRBV12-3 or TRBV12-4; D is undetermined. V lost 3 bases, J lost 3 bases, and 7 bases lay in between. This CDR3 has 13 amino acids. The CDR3: CASSFLGTDTQYF. The CDR3 region has the DNA TGTGCCAGCAGTTTTTTGGGAACAGATACGCAGTATTTT.

The genes are TRBV20-1 and TRBJ2-1, with 8 nucleotides matching TRBD2. J was trimmed by 3 bases and V by 6 bases; bases with no gene match: 7. Looked up from germline, CDR1 is DFQATT and CDR2 is SNEGSKA (reference sequence). This CDR3 is 14 amino acids long. In DNA, the CDR3 is TGCAGTGCGGTAAGCGGGAGACTCTACAATGAGCAGTTCTTC. Protein sequence: CSAVSGRLYNEQFF.

This clonotype was observed many times. The chain links TRBV28 to TRBJ2-7, with 7 bases identical to TRBD2. Germline CDR1 MDHEN, CDR2 SYDVKM. CDR3 length equals 15 residues. The V and J ends lost 6 bases and 2 bases, in that order; junction bases with no gene match: 10. The CDR3 region has the DNA TGTGCCAGCAGGGGGGGAGGGACTGATACCTACGAGCAGTACTTC. It is translated as CASRGGGTDTYEQYF.

This clonotype showed up just a few times. The CDR3 loop reads CASSPLDRERSGYTF. The CDR3 coding sequence is TGTGCCAGCAGCCCCCTCGACAGGGAGAGAAGTGGCTACACCTTC. The chain combines TRBV7-9 with TRBJ1-2, with 7 positions matching TRBD1. V lost 5 bases to trimming and J lost 7 bases; unmatched junction nucleotides: 13. Germline CDR1 and CDR2: SEHNR and FQNEAQ (reference sequence). The CDR3 loop spans 15 amino acids. Full variable domain (remainder filled in from reference TRBV7-9 and TRBJ1-2): DTGVSQNPRHKITKRGQNVTFRCDPISEHNRLYWYRQTLGQGPEFLTYFQNEAQLEKSRLLSDRFSAERPKGSFSTLEIQRTEQGDSAMYLCASSPLDRERSGYTFGSGTRLTVV.

The sample holds many counts of this clonotype. An end of the junction differs from the germline gene, which may be a read error. The rearrangement links TRBV12-3 or TRBV12-4 to TRBJ1-1, with TRBD1 as a possible D gene (5 bases). This CDR3 has 15 residues. The CDR3 spells CASSLVGGMNTEAFF. CDR3 DNA sequence: TGCGCCAGCAGCTTGGTTGGGGGGATGAACACTGAAGCTTTCTTT.

The rearrangement joins TRBV7-9 to TRBJ2-3, with D hard to call. Deletions cut 5 bases from V and 2 bases from J, with 17 bases between. This CDR3 has 16 residues. The germline V gene encodes CDR1 SEHNR and CDR2 FQNEAQ (reference sequence). CDR3 sequence: CASSPGSLGTTDTQYF. DNA of the CDR3: TGTGCCAGCAGCCCCGGCTCGTTGGGTACCACAGATACGCAGTATTTT.

This sequence joins TRBV7-8 and TRBJ2-1; D remains ambiguous. The CDR3 spans 15 residues. Germline V gene lookup returns CDR1 SGHVS and CDR2 FQNEAQ. V lost 1 base to trimming and J lost 2 bases, with 9 bases between them. The CDR3 here is CASSLGLGPYNEQFF. CDR3 nucleotides: TGTGCCAGCAGCTTAGGGCTAGGCCCCTACAATGAGCAGTTCTTC. Variable domain in full (rest from reference TRBV7-8 and TRBJ2-1): GAGVSQSPRYKVAKRGQDVALRCDPISGHVSLFWYQQALGQGPEFLTYFQNEAQLDKSGLPSDRFFAERPEGSVSTLKIQRTQQEDSAVYLCASSLGLGPYNEQFFGPGTRLTVL.

This clonotype was found a few times. The V and J genes are TRBV3-1 and TRBJ1-4; D unresolved. This CDR3 is built from 14 residues. Germline V lookup: CDR1 LGHDT, CDR2 YNNKEL (reference sequence). V lost 1 base, J lost 6 bases, and 9 bases lay in between. The CDR3 protein is CASSQVPGDEKLFF. Written as DNA, the CDR3 is TGTGCCAGCAGCCAAGTTCCGGGAGATGAAAAACTGTTTTTT.

This clonotype was counted ten times or more. V and J are TRBV5-1 and TRBJ2-2; D ambiguous. There are 15 residues in the CDR3. Germline loops: CDR1 SGHRS, CDR2 YFSETQ. The ends were cut back, 1 base at V and 3 bases at J, with 10 bases in the middle. CDR3 protein: CASSLKLRDTGELFF. Here the CDR3 DNA reads TGCGCCAGCAGCTTGAAACTAAGGGACACCGGGGAGCTGTTTTTT.